The 21 T cell receptor beta chains given below trace back to one sample, sequenced in a study of shared clonotypes between healthy human individuals. Profiled with immunoSEQ multiplex PCR; TCRdb holds only in-frame clones, not every one. The repertoire has some 2.1 million clones, roughly 95% of them found once; the top ten carry 1% to 1.3%. CD45RO-negative, CCR7-positively selected cells formed the naive CD8 fraction, excluding terminally differentiated effector memory CD45RA+ cells. Sequencing was done on a sample of naive CD8+ T cells sorted from blood. The receptors originated from a man aged 18 to 29 in good health.

V gene TRBV7-9 combines with J gene TRBJ1-4; D call uncertain. This CDR3 is 17 amino acids long. Trimming shortened V by 5 bases and J by 0 bases, and 16 bases separated the two germline ends. CDR1 and CDR2 (germline): SEHNR, FQNEAQ (reference sequence). The CDR3 region is CASSPTLAVATNEKLFF. The CDR3 DNA reads as TGTGCCAGCAGCCCAACGTTGGCAGTTGCAACTAATGAAAAACTGTTTTTT.

V gene TRBV7-2 combines with J gene TRBJ2-7, with unresolved D. Germline V gives CDR1 SGHTA, CDR2 FQGNSA. The V and J ends lost 1 base and 5 bases respectively, with 9 bases between them. The CDR3 length is 13 residues. CDR3 protein: CASSLGRKNEQYF. The CDR3 DNA follows: TGTGCCAGCAGCTTAGGTAGAAAAAACGAGCAGTACTTC.

The gene calls are TRBV10-3 and TRBJ2-5, with 11 bases matching TRBD2. J was trimmed by 5 bases and V by 2 bases; bases with no gene match: 4. Germline loops: CDR1 ENHRY, CDR2 SYGVKD. This CDR3 contains 15 residues. This CDR3 is CAISEGIAGGETQYF. Here the CDR3 DNA reads TGTGCCATCAGTGAGGGGATAGCGGGAGGGGAGACCCAGTACTTC.

About this clone: A read error is likely, as this CDR3 ends without the conserved phenylalanine or tryptophan. This chain connects TRBV29-1 to TRBJ2-3, with D unclear. The CDR3 spans 14 residues. CDR1 is SQVTM, CDR2 ANQGSEA, per germline. V was shortened by 4 bases and J by 5 bases, with 16 bases between the two germline ends. The CDR3 region has the DNA TGCAGCGTTGGGGATGGGCGAGTCGGAGATACGCAGTATATT. Its protein is CSVGDGRVGDTQYI.

This clone was seen just once. This chain uses TRBV13 with TRBJ2-5, with 12 bases fitting TRBD1. The CDR3 runs to 17 residues. The V gene end was trimmed by 4 bases and the J gene end by 5 bases; junction bases not matched to a gene: 11. Germline V gives CDR1 PRHDT, CDR2 FYEKMQ (reference sequence). CDR3 DNA: TGTGCCAGCAGCTCGAGAAGGGACAGGGGGCTATTGGAGACCCAGTACTTC. Its translation is CASSSRRDRGLLETQYF. Based on the CDR3 plus reference TRBV13 and TRBJ2-5, the full variable domain is AAGVIQSPRHLIKEKRETATLKCYPIPRHDTVYWYQQGPGQDPQFLISFYEKMQSDKGSIPDRFSAQQFSDYHSELNMSSLELGDSALYFCASSSRRDRGLLETQYFGPGTRLLVL.

V usage is TRBV28 and J usage is TRBJ2-3; D could derive from TRBD1 or TRBD2 (5 bases each). V was clipped by 3 bases and J by 0 bases, with 10 bases between them. Germline CDR1 MDHEN, CDR2 SYDVKM. The CDR3 spans 15 residues. CDR3 DNA sequence: TGTGCCAGCAGTTTGCAAGGGACGAGCACAGATACGCAGTATTTT. This sequence encodes CASSLQGTSTDTQYF.

The chain joins TRBV6-5 to TRBJ2-7, with D maybe TRBD2 (5 bases). From germline, CDR1 is MNHEY and CDR2 SVGAGI. V lost 4 bases and J lost 3, with 10 bases in between. The CDR3 loop spans 13 amino acids. Here the CDR3 DNA reads TGTGCCAGCAGTTGGTCTAGCCTCTACGAGCAGTACTTC. Translated: CASSWSSLYEQYF.

The sample holds one count of this clone. V is TRBV9 and J is TRBJ2-1, with 13 bases matching TRBD2. Germline assignment: CDR1 SGDLS and CDR2 YYNGEE. Trimming cost V 7 bases and J 0 bases; bases outside gene matches: 4. The length of the CDR3 is 16 residues. CDR3 in amino acids: CASGTSGESSYNEQFF. DNA of the CDR3: TGTGCCAGCGGGACTAGCGGGGAGAGCTCCTACAATGAGCAGTTCTTC.

This clone was observed a few times. The chain has TRBV13 and TRBJ1-5; D is unclear. CDR3 length: 15 amino acids. CDR1 and CDR2 from the germline V gene are PRHDT and FYEKMQ (reference sequence). Trimming took 3 bases from V and 4 from J, leaving 13 bases between them. The CDR3 sequence is CASSLRAAGNQPQHF. The CDR3 nucleotides read TGTGCCAGCAGCTTGCGGGCGGCGGGGAATCAGCCCCAGCATTTT.

This clone is a singleton in its sample. Other DNA sequences in this specimen translate into the identical CDR3. This chain connects TRBV2 to TRBJ2-7, with D uncertain. The CDR3 spans 12 residues. Germline-derived CDR1 and CDR2 are SNHLY and FYNNEI. Trimming removed 1 base at V and 3 bases at J, with 4 bases between. CDR3 coding DNA: TGTGCCAGCAGTGAAGGGATCTACGAGCAGTACTTC. This translates into CASSEGIYEQYF.

This sequence joins TRBV2 and TRBJ2-7; D might be TRBD2 (6 bases). The CDR3 is 14 residues long. Trimming pared 4 bases from V and 3 bases from J, leaving 13 bases between. Looked up from germline, CDR1 is SNHLY and CDR2 is FYNNEI. The CDR3 loop is CASSGLADYYEQYF. The CDR3 nucleotides are TGTGCCAGCAGTGGGTTAGCGGATTACTACGAGCAGTACTTC.

This chain connects TRBV10-1 to TRBJ2-2, with D perhaps TRBD1 (6 bases). The CDR3 extends over 14 amino acids. Trimming left V 6 bases short and J 0 bases short, with 8 bases between. The germline CDR1 and CDR2 sequences are WNHNN and SYGVQD (reference sequence). This chain's CDR3 is CASSRTANTGELFF. The CDR3 bases are TGCGCCAGCAGCAGGACAGCGAACACCGGGGAGCTGTTTTTT.

The V gene is TRBV4-3, the J gene TRBJ2-3; 9 bases are shared with TRBD2. CDR3 length equals 20 residues. The V gene's germline CDR1 is LGHNA and CDR2 YSLEER. Trimming at V came to 0 bases and at J to 1 base, leaving 14 bases not matched to a gene. CDR3 bases: TGCGCCAGCAGCCAAGATGTGGTAGCGGGAGCGGGGAAGGGCACAGATACGCAGTATTTT. As protein: CASSQDVVAGAGKGTDTQYF.

The CDR3: CAISEGLADNEQFF. CDR3 DNA sequence: TGTGCCATCAGTGAGGGACTAGCGGACAATGAGCAGTTCTTC. The gene calls are TRBV10-3 and TRBJ2-1, with 10 bases matching TRBD2. CDR1 and CDR2 (germline): ENHRY, SYGVKD. With 2 bases clipped from V and 5 bases from J, the junction kept 0 bases outside the gene matches. The CDR3 consists of 14 residues.

The chain recombines TRBV1 with TRBJ1-1; the D call of TRBD1 is as the table states it, not checked on the DNA. TRBV1 is reported as a pseudogene. This CDR3 comprises 13 residues. The CDR3 sequence: CTSLDSSNTEAFF. CDR3 in DNA: TGCACCAGCCTAGACAGTTCGAACACTGAAGCTTTCTTT.

The chain carries TRBV7-2 and TRBJ2-7; 7 bases match TRBD1. V dropped 5 bases and J dropped 3; count of bases not matched to a gene: 4. The CDR3 consists of 13 residues. Germline CDR1 and CDR2: SGHTA and FQGNSA. The CDR3 loop is CASSEGTVYEQYF. In DNA form, the CDR3 reads TGTGCCAGCAGCGAAGGGACAGTCTACGAGCAGTACTTC.

This sequence joins TRBV6-5 and TRBJ2-2; D uncertain. Trimming took 6 bases from V and 7 from J, leaving 9 bases between them. This CDR3 is built from 12 residues. Germline lookup yields CDR1 MNHEY and CDR2 SVGAGI. CDR3 sequence: CASRPSGGELFF. CDR3 nucleotides: TGTGCCAGCAGACCGTCCGGCGGGGAGCTGTTTTTT.

The chain couples TRBV7-8 to TRBJ2-7; D tentatively fits TRBD1 or TRBD2 (7 bases each). The germline CDR1 and CDR2 sequences are SGHVS and FQNEAQ. Between the trimmed V and J ends, which lost 5 bases and 0 bases, there was a span of 11 bases. The CDR3 has 14 amino acids. Here the CDR3 reads CASSAGGASYEQYF. In DNA, the CDR3 is TGTGCCAGCAGCGCAGGGGGGGCCTCCTACGAGCAGTACTTC.

The V call is TRBV6-6, the J call TRBJ2-1; 10 nucleotides align to TRBD2. The germline V gene encodes CDR1 MNHNY and CDR2 SVGAGI (reference sequence). This CDR3 is 16 amino acids long. J lost 9 bases, V lost 1 base, and 9 bases had no gene match. The CDR3 protein is CASSYWASGRGSEQFF. CDR3 coding DNA: TGTGCCAGCAGTTACTGGGCCAGCGGGAGGGGCAGTGAGCAGTTCTTC.

The chain uses TRBV6-4 and TRBJ2-7; 9 bases agree with TRBD2. The CDR3 covers 15 residues. Germline V lookup: CDR1 MRHNA, CDR2 SNTAGT. The junction had 9 bases not matched to a gene; V was cut back by 4 bases and J by 5 bases. CDR3 nucleotides: TGTGCCAGCAGTGCTACCTTAGCGGGAGTCAACGAGCAGTACTTC. Its translation: CASSATLAGVNEQYF.

This rearrangement joins TRBV25-1 to TRBJ2-2; weak D call: TRBD1 (6 bases). Germline V gene sequence: CDR1 MGHDK, CDR2 SYGVNS. V was pared by 5 bases and J by 7 bases, with 11 bases between. The length of the CDR3 is 13 residues. In nucleotides, the CDR3 is TGTGCCAGCAGTTGGGCAGGGGACGGGGAGCTGTTTTTT. This encodes CASSWAGDGELFF.